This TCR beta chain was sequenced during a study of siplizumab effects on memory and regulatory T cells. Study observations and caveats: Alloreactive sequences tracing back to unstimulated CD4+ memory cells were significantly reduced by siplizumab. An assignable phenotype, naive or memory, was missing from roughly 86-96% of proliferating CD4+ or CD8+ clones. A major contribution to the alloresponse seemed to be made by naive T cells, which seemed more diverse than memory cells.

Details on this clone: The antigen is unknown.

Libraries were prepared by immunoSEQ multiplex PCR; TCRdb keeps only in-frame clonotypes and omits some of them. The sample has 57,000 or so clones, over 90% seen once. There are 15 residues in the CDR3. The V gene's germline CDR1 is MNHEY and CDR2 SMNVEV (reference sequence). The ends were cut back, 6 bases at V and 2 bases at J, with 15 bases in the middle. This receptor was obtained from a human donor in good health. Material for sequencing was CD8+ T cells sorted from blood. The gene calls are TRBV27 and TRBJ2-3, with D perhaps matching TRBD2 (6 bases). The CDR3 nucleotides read TGTGCCAGCAGCTCTTTAGCGGCCGCCACAGATACGCAGTATTTT. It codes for CASSSLAAATDTQYF.